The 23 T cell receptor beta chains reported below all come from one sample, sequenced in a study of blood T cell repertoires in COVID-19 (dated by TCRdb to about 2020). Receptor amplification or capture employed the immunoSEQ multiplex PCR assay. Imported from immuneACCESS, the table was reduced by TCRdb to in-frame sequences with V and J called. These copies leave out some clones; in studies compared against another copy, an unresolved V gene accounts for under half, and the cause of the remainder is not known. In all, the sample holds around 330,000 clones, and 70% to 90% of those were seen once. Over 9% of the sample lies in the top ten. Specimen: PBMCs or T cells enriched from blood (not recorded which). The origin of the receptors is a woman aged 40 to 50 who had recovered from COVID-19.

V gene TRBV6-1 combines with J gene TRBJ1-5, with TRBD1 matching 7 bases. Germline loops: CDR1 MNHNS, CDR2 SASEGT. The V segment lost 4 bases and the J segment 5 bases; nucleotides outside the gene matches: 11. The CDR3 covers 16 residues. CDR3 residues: CASSAPADGTDQPQHF. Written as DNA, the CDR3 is TGTGCCAGCAGTGCGCCGGCGGACGGGACAGATCAGCCCCAGCATTTT.

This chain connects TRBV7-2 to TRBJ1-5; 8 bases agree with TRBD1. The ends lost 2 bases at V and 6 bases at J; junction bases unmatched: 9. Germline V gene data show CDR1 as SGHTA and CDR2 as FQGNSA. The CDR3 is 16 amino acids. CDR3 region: CASSLSSTGAGQPQHF. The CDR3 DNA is TGTGCCAGCAGCTTATCTTCGACAGGGGCGGGTCAGCCCCAGCATTTT.

The CDR3 DNA follows: TGCAGCGTTGAAGCGACAGGGAAACGGACCGAGCAGTACTTC. This encodes CSVEATGKRTEQYF. The rearrangement links TRBV29-1 to TRBJ2-7; 7 bases map to TRBD1. CDR1 and CDR2 from the germline V gene are SQVTM and ANQGSEA. V lost 1 base, J lost 6 bases, and 9 bases stayed unmatched. CDR3 length equals 14 residues.

CDR3 nucleotide sequence: TGTGCCTGGAATGGCATCGCCGGGGAGCTGTTTTTT. This sequence encodes CAWNGIAGELFF. V usage is TRBV30 and J usage is TRBJ2-2; no clear D. The CDR3 runs 12 residues. Germline V CDR1 and CDR2: GTSNPN, SVGIG (reference sequence). Between the trimmed V and J ends, which lost 4 bases and 6 bases, there was a span of 9 bases.

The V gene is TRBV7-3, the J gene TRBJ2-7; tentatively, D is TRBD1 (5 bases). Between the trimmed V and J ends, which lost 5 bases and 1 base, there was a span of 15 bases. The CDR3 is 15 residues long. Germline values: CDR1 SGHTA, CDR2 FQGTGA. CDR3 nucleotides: TGTGCCAGCAGCCCGAGTGGGGCCCAGTCCTACGAGCAGTACTTC. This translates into CASSPSGAQSYEQYF.

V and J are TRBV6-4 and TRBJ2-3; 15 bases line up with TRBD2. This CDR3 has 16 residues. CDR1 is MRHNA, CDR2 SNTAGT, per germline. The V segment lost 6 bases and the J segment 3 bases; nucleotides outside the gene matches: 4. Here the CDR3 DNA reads TGTGCCAGCAGGAGCGGACTAGCGGGGGGGACAGATACGCAGTATTTT. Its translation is CASRSGLAGGTDTQYF.

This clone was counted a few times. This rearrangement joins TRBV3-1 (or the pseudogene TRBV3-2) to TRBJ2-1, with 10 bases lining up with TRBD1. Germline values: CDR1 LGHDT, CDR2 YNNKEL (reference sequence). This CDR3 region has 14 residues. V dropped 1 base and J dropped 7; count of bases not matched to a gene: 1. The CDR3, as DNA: TGTGCCAGCAGCCAAGGACAGGGGGCTAATGAGCAGTTCTTC. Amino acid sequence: CASSQGQGANEQFF.

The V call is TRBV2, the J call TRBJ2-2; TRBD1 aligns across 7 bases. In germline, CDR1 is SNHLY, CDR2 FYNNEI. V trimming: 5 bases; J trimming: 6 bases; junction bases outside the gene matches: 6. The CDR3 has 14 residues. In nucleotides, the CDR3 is TGTGCCAGCAGTTTAGACAGGGACGCCGGGGAGCTGTTTTTT. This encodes CASSLDRDAGELFF.

CDR3 DNA: TGCGCCAGCAGGGAGGCACGTGGCACTGAAGCTTTCTTT. It is translated as CASREARGTEAFF. V and J are TRBV4-1 and TRBJ1-1; D is undetermined. Germline CDR1 is MGHRA and CDR2 is YSYEKL. The CDR3 runs to 13 residues. V lost 6 bases to trimming and J lost 4 bases, with 12 bases between them.

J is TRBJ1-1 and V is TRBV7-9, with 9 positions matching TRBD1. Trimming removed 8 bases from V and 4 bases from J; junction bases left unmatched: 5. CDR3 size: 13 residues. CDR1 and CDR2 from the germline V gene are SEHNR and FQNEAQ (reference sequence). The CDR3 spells CASSGQGSTEAFF. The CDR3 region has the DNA TGTGCCAGCTCGGGACAGGGCAGCACTGAAGCTTTCTTT.

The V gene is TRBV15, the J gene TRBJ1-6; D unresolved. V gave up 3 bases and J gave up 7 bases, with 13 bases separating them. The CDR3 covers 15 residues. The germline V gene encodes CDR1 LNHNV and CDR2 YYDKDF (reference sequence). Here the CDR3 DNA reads TGTGCCACCAGCAGCTTGGTCCCGAGGAATTCACCCCTCCACTTT. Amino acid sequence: CATSSLVPRNSPLHF. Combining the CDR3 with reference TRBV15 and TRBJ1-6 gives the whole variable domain DAMVIQNPRYQVTQFGKPVTLSCSQTLNHNVMYWYQQKSSQAPKLLFHYYDKDFNNEADTPDNFQSRRPNTSFCFLDIRSPGLGDTAMYLCATSSLVPRNSPLHFGNGTRLTVT.

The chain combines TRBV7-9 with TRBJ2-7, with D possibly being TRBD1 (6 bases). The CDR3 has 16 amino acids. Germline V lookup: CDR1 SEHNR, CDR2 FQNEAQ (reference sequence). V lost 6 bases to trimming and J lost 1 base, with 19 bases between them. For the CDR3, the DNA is TGTGCCAGCAGTTTACCCTCCGGGACACTGTCCTACGAGCAGTACTTC. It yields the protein CASSLPSGTLSYEQYF.

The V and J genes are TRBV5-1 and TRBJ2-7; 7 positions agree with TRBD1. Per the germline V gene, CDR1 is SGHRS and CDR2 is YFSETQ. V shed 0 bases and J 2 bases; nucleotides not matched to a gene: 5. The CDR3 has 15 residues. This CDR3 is CASSLEGQSAYEQYF. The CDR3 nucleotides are TGCGCCAGCAGCTTGGAGGGACAGAGCGCCTACGAGCAGTACTTC.

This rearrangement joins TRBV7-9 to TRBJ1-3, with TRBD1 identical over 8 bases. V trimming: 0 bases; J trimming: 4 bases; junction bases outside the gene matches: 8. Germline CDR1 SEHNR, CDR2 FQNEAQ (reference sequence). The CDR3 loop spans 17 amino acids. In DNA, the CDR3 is TGTGCCAGCAGCTTAGCCCTACAGGGGGGGTCCGGAAACACCATATATTTT. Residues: CASSLALQGGSGNTIYF. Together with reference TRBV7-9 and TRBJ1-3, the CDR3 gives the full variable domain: DTGVSQNPRHKITKRGQNVTFRCDPISEHNRLYWYRQTLGQGPEFLTYFQNEAQLEKSRLLSDRFSAERPKGSFSTLEIQRTEQGDSAMYLCASSLALQGGSGNTIYFGEGSWLTVV.

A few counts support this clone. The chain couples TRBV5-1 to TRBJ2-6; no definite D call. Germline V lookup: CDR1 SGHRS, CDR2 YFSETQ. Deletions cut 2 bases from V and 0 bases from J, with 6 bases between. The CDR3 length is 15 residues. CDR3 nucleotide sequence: TGCGCCAGCAGCTTTACAGACTCTGGGGCCAACGTCCTGACTTTC. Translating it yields CASSFTDSGANVLTF. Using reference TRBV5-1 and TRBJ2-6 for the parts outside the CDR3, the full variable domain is KAGVTQTPRYLIKTRGQQVTLSCSPISGHRSVSWYQQTPGQGLQFLFEYFSETQRNKGNFPGRFSGRQFSNSRSEMNVSTLELGDSALYLCASSFTDSGANVLTFGAGSRLTVL.

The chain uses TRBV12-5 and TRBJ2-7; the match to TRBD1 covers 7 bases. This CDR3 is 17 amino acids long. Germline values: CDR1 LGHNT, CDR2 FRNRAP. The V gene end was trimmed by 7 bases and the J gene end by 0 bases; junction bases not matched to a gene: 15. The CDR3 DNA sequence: TGTGCTAGTGCTCTACCCGACCGGGACAGCAACTCCTACGAGCAGTACTTC. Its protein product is CASALPDRDSNSYEQYF.

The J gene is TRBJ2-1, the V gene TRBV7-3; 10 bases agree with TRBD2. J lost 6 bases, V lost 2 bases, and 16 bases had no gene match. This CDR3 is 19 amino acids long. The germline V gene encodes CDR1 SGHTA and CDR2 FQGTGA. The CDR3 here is CASSLGFAASGSIGNEQFF. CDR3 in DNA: TGTGCCAGCAGCTTAGGGTTTGCGGCTAGCGGGAGTATCGGCAATGAGCAGTTCTTC.

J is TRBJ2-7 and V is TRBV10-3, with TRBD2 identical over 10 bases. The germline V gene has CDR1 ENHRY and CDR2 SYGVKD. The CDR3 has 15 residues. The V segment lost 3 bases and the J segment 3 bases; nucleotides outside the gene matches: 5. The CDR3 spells CAISDGASGGYEQYF. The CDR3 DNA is TGTGCCATCAGTGACGGTGCTAGCGGGGGCTACGAGCAGTACTTC.

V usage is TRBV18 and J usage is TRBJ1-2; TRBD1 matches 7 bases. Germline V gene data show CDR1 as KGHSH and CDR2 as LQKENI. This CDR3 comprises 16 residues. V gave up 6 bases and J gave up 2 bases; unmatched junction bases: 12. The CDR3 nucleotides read TGTGCCAGCTCCCTGGGACAGCTAAAATCCAACTATGGCTACACCTTC. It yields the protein CASSLGQLKSNYGYTF.

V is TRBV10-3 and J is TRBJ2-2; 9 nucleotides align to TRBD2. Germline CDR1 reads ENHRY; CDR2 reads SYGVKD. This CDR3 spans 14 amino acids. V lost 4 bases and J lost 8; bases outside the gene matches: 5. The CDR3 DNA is TGTGCCATCAGTGGCGGGGGGGCCCTTGGGGAGCTGTTTTTT. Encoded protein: CAISGGGALGELFF.

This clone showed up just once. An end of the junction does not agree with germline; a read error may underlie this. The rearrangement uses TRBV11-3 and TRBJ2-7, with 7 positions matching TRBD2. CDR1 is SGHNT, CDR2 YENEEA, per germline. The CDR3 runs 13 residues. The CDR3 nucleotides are TGTGCCAACAGCTTAGCCGGGGGGAACGAGCAGTACTTC. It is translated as CANSLAGGNEQYF.

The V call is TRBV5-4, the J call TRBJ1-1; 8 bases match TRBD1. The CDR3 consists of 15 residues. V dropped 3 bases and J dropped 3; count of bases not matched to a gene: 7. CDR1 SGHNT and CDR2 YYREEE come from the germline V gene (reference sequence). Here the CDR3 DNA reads TGTGCCAGCAGCTCTAAAAACAGGGGGGACACTGAAGCTTTCTTT. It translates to CASSSKNRGDTEAFF.

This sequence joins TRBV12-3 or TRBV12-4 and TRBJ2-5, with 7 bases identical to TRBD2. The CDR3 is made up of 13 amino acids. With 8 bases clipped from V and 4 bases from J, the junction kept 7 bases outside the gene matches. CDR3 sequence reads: CASGPWGGETQYF. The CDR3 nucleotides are TGTGCCAGCGGACCATGGGGGGGAGAGACCCAGTACTTC.